Following are 16 T cell receptor beta chains from one sample sequenced in a study of radiotherapy plus CTLA-4 blockade in lung cancer. Sequencing used immunoSEQ multiplex PCR; TCRdb keeps in-frame clones, though not all of them. In the table there are 35,000 to 45,000 clones, approximately 85% of which are singletons. The sample was peripheral blood, taken from a patient treated with radiotherapy plus ipilimumab. Receptor source: a human donor with non-small cell lung cancer who had stable disease on radiotherapy plus ipilimumab.

CDR3 in DNA: TGTGCCAGCAGTTTACCGGCTTTCTTT. Residues: CASSLPAFF. J is TRBJ1-1 and V is TRBV27; D is unclear. This CDR3 is 9 amino acids long. V dropped 2 bases and J dropped 11 bases, with 3 bases sitting between them. Germline lookup yields CDR1 MNHEY and CDR2 SMNVEV (reference sequence).

The chain joins TRBV30 to TRBJ2-1; perhaps TRBD1 as D (6 bases). The CDR3 runs to 14 residues. Germline values: CDR1 GTSNPN, CDR2 SVGIG (reference sequence). Trimming shortened V by 1 base and J by 5 bases, and 12 bases separated the two germline ends. The CDR3 protein is CAWSDRTEDNEQFF. The CDR3 nucleotides read TGTGCCTGGAGTGACCGGACAGAAGACAATGAGCAGTTCTTC.

The table lists this clone with a count of one. The rearrangement links TRBV7-2 to TRBJ1-2; D is unclear. Between the trimmed V and J ends, which lost 7 bases and 6 bases, there was a span of 15 bases. The CDR3 has 13 residues. Looked up from germline, CDR1 is SGHTA and CDR2 is FQGNSA. The chain's CDR3 is CASTLLTRDGYTF. CDR3 DNA sequence: TGTGCCAGCACTCTTTTAACCCGAGATGGCTACACCTTC.

This chain connects TRBV6-4 to TRBJ1-3, with D possibly being TRBD1 (5 bases). Trimming took off 4 bases at V and 8 bases at J, with 21 bases between the two ends. Germline loops: CDR1 MRHNA, CDR2 SNTAGT. This CDR3 contains 16 residues. In DNA form, the CDR3 reads TGTGCCAGCAGTGTCATCCAGGGTGTTATTAGGGACACCATATATTTT. This sequence encodes CASSVIQGVIRDTIYF.

V and J are TRBV7-3 and TRBJ2-5; D is possibly TRBD1 (7 bases). V dropped 2 bases and J dropped 5 bases, with 9 bases sitting between them. There are 13 residues in the CDR3. CDR1 and CDR2 from the germline V gene are SGHTA and FQGTGA. The CDR3 nucleotides read TGTGCCAGCAGCTTATCAGGGGGGGAGACCCAGTACTTC. It is translated as CASSLSGGETQYF.

This clone was seen a handful of times. The genes are TRBV29-1 and TRBJ1-1; unclear D gene. V shed 4 bases and J shed 0 bases, with 12 bases lying between them. CDR1 and CDR2 (germline): SQVTM, ANQGSEA. This CDR3 comprises 14 residues. The CDR3 protein is CSVGSQAMNTEAFF. The CDR3 DNA follows: TGCAGCGTTGGGTCCCAGGCGATGAACACTGAAGCTTTCTTT.

The V and J genes are TRBV7-3 and TRBJ2-1; unclear D gene. V lost 4 bases, J lost 9 bases, and 7 bases lay in between. CDR1 is SGHTA and CDR2 is FQGTGA in the germline V gene. The CDR3 runs 11 residues. The CDR3 coding sequence is TGTGCCAGCAGCTCTGACACTGAGCAGTTCTTC. As protein: CASSSDTEQFF.

The chain links TRBV18 to TRBJ1-1; 7 bases line up with TRBD1. The ends lost 5 bases at V and 2 bases at J; junction bases unmatched: 5. Germline V gene sequence: CDR1 KGHSH, CDR2 LQKENI. This CDR3 comprises 14 residues. Here the CDR3 reads CASSFTGDNTEAFF. CDR3 DNA: TGTGCCAGCTCATTTACAGGGGACAACACTGAAGCTTTCTTT.

The V gene is TRBV25-1, the J gene TRBJ2-1, with TRBD1 as a possible D gene (6 bases). V was pared by 3 bases and J by 3 bases, with 9 bases between. Germline V CDR1 and CDR2: MGHDK, SYGVNS. This CDR3 is built from 14 residues. The CDR3 DNA is TGTGCCAGCAGTGATTTCAGGGGCTACAATGAGCAGTTCTTC. This codes for CASSDFRGYNEQFF.

The chain employs TRBV2 and TRBJ2-7; D call uncertain. The germline gives CDR1 SNHLY, CDR2 FYNNEI. Trimming shortened V by 4 bases and J by 1 base, and 14 bases separated the two germline ends. This CDR3 has 15 amino acids. The CDR3 here is CASSGSLFRSYEQYF. In nucleotides, the CDR3 is TGTGCCAGCAGTGGGAGCTTATTTAGGTCCTACGAGCAGTACTTC.

The V call is TRBV14, the J call TRBJ2-7; the match to TRBD2 covers 8 bases. Germline V gene sequence: CDR1 SGHDN, CDR2 FVKESK. J lost 3 bases, V lost 0 bases, and 13 bases had no gene match. This CDR3 is 18 amino acids long. As DNA, the CDR3 is TGTGCCAGCAGCCAAGATCCCCTACTAGCGGAGTTCTACTACGAGCAGTACTTC. Residues: CASSQDPLLAEFYYEQYF. The full variable domain, with the rest looked up from reference TRBV14 and TRBJ2-7, is EAGVTQFPSHSVIEKGQTVTLRCDPISGHDNLYWYRRVMGKEIKFLLHFVKESKQDESGMPNNRFLAERTGGTYSTLKVQPAELEDSGVYFCASSQDPLLAEFYYEQYFGPGTRLTVT.

The genes are TRBV28 and TRBJ2-3, with 10 bases lining up with TRBD1. CDR3 length: 15 amino acids. Germline V gene lookup returns CDR1 MDHEN and CDR2 SYDVKM. The V and J ends lost 7 bases and 8 bases, in that order; junction bases with no gene match: 12. The CDR3 region has the DNA TGTGCCAGCAAACCGGGACAGGGGAAGGTCGGTACGCAGTATTTT. Protein: CASKPGQGKVGTQYF.

Comment on this clone: The sample holds other DNA sequences that translate to the same CDR3. This chain joins TRBV5-1 and TRBJ2-7, with 9 bases lining up with TRBD1. Germline V gene data show CDR1 as SGHRS and CDR2 as YFSETQ. This CDR3 contains 14 residues. V shed 5 bases, J shed 1 base, and the junction held 4 bases outside the gene matches. CDR3 region: CASSPDRGSYEQYF. The CDR3 coding sequence is TGCGCCAGCAGTCCCGACAGGGGGTCCTACGAGCAGTACTTC. The full variable domain, with the rest looked up from reference TRBV5-1 and TRBJ2-7, is KAGVTQTPRYLIKTRGQQVTLSCSPISGHRSVSWYQQTPGQGLQFLFEYFSETQRNKGNFPGRFSGRQFSNSRSEMNVSTLELGDSALYLCASSPDRGSYEQYFGPGTRLTVT.

This chain connects TRBV27 to TRBJ2-5; D perhaps matches TRBD2 (6 bases). With 5 bases removed from V and 4 bases from J, the gap between germline ends came to 11 bases. The CDR3 contains 13 residues. Germline V lookup: CDR1 MNHEY, CDR2 SMNVEV (reference sequence). The CDR3 DNA follows: TGTGCCAGCAGTCCGCCCGGGAGAGAGACCCAGTACTTC. This codes for CASSPPGRETQYF.

This chain uses TRBV5-4 with TRBJ2-7, with TRBD2 identical over 7 bases. This CDR3 comprises 13 residues. V shed 3 bases and J 6 bases; nucleotides not matched to a gene: 6. Germline lookup yields CDR1 SGHNT and CDR2 YYREEE (reference sequence). The chain's CDR3 is CASSWAGEGEQYF. The CDR3 DNA sequence: TGTGCCAGCAGCTGGGCGGGAGAGGGCGAGCAGTACTTC.

This chain links TRBV7-9 with TRBJ2-1, with D possibly being TRBD1 (8 bases). Deletions cut 5 bases from V and 12 bases from J, with 23 bases between. Germline CDR1 is SEHNR and CDR2 is FQNEAQ (reference sequence). This CDR3 region has 15 residues. The CDR3 here is CASSKDRLDREGQFF. In DNA form, the CDR3 reads TGTGCCAGCAGCAAGGACCGCCTGGACAGGGAGGGGCAGTTCTTC.